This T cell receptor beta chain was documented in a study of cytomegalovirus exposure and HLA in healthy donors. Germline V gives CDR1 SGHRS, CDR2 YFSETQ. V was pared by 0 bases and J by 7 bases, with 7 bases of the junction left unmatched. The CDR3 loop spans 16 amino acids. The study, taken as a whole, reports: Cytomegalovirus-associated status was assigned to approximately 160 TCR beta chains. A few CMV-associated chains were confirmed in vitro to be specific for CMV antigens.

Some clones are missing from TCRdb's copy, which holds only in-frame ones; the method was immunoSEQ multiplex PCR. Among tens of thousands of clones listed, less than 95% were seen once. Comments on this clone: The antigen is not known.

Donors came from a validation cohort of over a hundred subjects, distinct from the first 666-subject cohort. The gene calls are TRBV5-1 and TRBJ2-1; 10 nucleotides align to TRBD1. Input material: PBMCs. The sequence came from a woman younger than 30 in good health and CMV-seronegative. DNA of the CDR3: TGCGCCAGCAGCTTGGAGGGACAGGGGACCCTTAATGAGCAGTTCTTC. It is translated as CASSLEGQGTLNEQFF.